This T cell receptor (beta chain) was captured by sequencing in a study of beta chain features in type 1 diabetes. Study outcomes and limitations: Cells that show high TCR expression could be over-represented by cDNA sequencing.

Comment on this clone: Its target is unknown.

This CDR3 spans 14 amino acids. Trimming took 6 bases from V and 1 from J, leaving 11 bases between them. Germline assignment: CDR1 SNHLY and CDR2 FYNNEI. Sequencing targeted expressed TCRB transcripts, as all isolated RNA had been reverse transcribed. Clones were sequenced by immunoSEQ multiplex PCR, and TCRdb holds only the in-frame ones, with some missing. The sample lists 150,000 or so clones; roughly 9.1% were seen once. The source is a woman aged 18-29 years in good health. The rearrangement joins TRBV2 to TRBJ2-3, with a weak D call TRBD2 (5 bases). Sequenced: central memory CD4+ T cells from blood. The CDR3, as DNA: TGTGCCAGCAGCCTTGGAGCGGGCACAGATACGCAGTATTTT. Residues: CASSLGAGTDTQYF. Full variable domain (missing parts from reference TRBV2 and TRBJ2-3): EPEVTQTPSHQVTQMGQEVILRCVPISNHLYFYWYRQILGQKVEFLVSFYNNEISEKSEIFDDQFSVERPDGSNFTLKIRSTKLEDSAMYFCASSLGAGTDTQYFGPGTRLTVL.